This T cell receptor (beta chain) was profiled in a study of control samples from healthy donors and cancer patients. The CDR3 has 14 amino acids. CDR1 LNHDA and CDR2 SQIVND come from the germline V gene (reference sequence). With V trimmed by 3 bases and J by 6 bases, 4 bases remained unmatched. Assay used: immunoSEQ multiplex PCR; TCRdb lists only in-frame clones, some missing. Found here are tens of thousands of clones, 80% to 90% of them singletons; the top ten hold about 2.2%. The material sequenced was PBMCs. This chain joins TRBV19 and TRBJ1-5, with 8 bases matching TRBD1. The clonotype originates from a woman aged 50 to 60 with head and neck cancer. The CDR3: CASSIAGGGQPQHF. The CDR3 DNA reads TGTGCCAGTAGTATTGCAGGGGGCGGTCAGCCCCAGCATTTT.